Listed below are T cell receptor beta chains from one sample, sequenced in a study of CD8 T cells in Susac syndrome. One entry per CDR3 protein, called by TCRdb with MiXCR from the immunoSEQ multiplex PCR reads. Of 150,000 to 200,000 distinct CDR3 sequences in the sample, approximately 94% are singletons; the top ten hold 0.09% to 0.1%. What was sequenced was CD4+ T cells from PBMCs. These receptors originate from a human donor with multiple sclerosis. Each CDR3 is given with its conserved first and last residue. A D gene is named only where the DNA matches it firmly. The size of a clone is reported for some rows only, either as once, few or many, or as a class for expanded clones.

size	J	D	V	CDR3	DNA
NA	TRBJ2-3	TRBD2	TRBV7-6	CASSLPLAGASTDTQYF	TGTGCCAGCAGCTTACCCCTAGCGGGAGCTAGCACAGATACGCAGTATTTT
NA	TRBJ2-3	NA	TRBV24-1	CATSDVNQGDTQYF	TGTGCCACCAGTGACGTCAACCAGGGAGATACGCAGTATTTT
NA	TRBJ1-1	NA	TRBV29-1	CSAAQTMNTEAFF	TGCAGCGCCGCACAGACCATGAACACTGAAGCTTTCTTT
NA	TRBJ1-5	TRBD1	TRBV15	CATSRGQGSNQPQQF	TGTGCCACCAGCAGGGGACAGGGGAGCAATCAGCCCCAGCAATTT
NA	TRBJ2-4	NA	TRBV9	CASSANKNIQYF	TGTGCCAGCAGCGCGAACAAAAACATTCAGTACTTC
NA	TRBJ2-1	TRBD2	TRBV4-2	CASSARLAGNEQFF	TGTGCCAGCAGCGCCCGACTAGCGGGCAATGAGCAGTTCTTC
NA	TRBJ2-2	TRBD1	TRBV27	CASSMPGQGTGELFF	TGTGCCAGCAGCATGCCGGGACAGGGGACCGGGGAGCTGTTTTTT
NA	TRBJ2-3	NA	TRBV15	CATSRDWTGFTDTQYF	TGTGCCACCAGCAGAGATTGGACGGGGTTCACAGATACGCAGTATTTT
NA	TRBJ2-1	NA	TRBV20-1	CSAIWDLGYNEQFF	TGCAGTGCTATTTGGGACTTGGGCTACAATGAGCAGTTCTTC
NA	TRBJ2-2	NA	TRBV28	CASSSPWGGGNTGELFF	TGTGCCAGCAGTTCGCCCTGGGGGGGCGGGAACACCGGGGAGCTGTTTTTT
NA	TRBJ1-2	NA	TRBV5-5	CASSFDGNYGYTF	TGTGCCAGCAGCTTTGATGGGAACTATGGCTACACCTTC
NA	TRBJ2-7	TRBD2	TRBV20-1	CSARGGPTSGSMAGEQYF	TGCAGTGCTAGGGGGGGGCCTACTAGCGGGAGTATGGCGGGAGAGCAGTACTTC
once	TRBJ2-7	NA	TRBV28	CASSIDTAYEQYF	TGTGCCAGCAGTATCGACACTGCCTACGAGCAGTACTTC
NA	TRBJ1-2	NA	TRBV20-1	CSASSIYGYTF	TGCAGTGCTAGTTCAATCTATGGCTACACCTTC
NA	TRBJ2-6	NA	TRBV6-1	CASSENRAGANVLTF	TGTGCCAGCAGTGAGAACAGGGCTGGGGCCAACGTCCTGACTTTC
NA	TRBJ1-2	NA	TRBV28	CAAQVTYGYTF	TGTGCCGCCCAAGTAACCTATGGCTACACCTTC
NA	TRBJ1-4	TRBD1	TRBV9	CASSPRTGVEKLFF	TGTGCCAGCAGCCCCCGGACAGGGGTCGAAAAACTGTTTTTT
NA	TRBJ1-4	NA	TRBV29-1	CSAYSGDEKLFF	TGCAGCGCCTACAGTGGGGATGAAAAACTGTTTTTT
once	TRBJ1-5	NA	TRBV11-2	CASSLSPFRLRSNQPQHF	TGTGCCAGCAGCTTATCTCCTTTCCGACTCAGAAGCAATCAGCCCCAGCATTTT
NA	TRBJ1-2	TRBD1	TRBV20-1	CSARSSGTGVHLGYTF	TGCAGTGCTAGATCATCCGGGACAGGGGTGCATCTTGGCTACACCTTC
few	TRBJ2-5	NA	TRBV25-1	CASSEAGQETQYF	TGTGCCAGCAGTGAGGCGGGCCAAGAGACCCAGTACTTC
NA	TRBJ1-1	NA	TRBV27	CASSLTHGEAFF	TGTGCCAGCAGTTTAACCCACGGAGAAGCTTTCTTT
NA	TRBJ1-2	NA	TRBV6-1	CASSEALRVPPGYTF	TGTGCCAGCAGTGAAGCGCTCCGGGTTCCGCCCGGCTACACCTTC
NA	TRBJ1-5	TRBD1	TRBV20-1	CSATDRGLSQPQHF	TGCAGTGCTACCGACAGGGGTCTTAGTCAGCCCCAGCATTTT
NA	TRBJ2-7	NA	TRBV4-1	CASSQVGRGRPGDEQYF	TGCGCCAGCAGCCAAGTGGGGAGAGGGCGGCCGGGGGACGAGCAGTACTTC
NA	TRBJ1-5	TRBD1	TRBV20-1	CSVRTGRQPQHF	TGCAGTGTCAGGACAGGGCGGCAGCCCCAGCATTTT
NA	TRBJ1-2	NA	TRBV30	CAWSVTVGYGYTF	TGTGCCTGGAGTGTGACAGTAGGGTATGGCTACACCTTC
NA	TRBJ2-5	NA	TRBV19	CASSPGRRVETQYF	TGTGCCAGTAGCCCGGGGAGGAGGGTGGAGACCCAGTACTTC
NA	TRBJ1-4	TRBD1	TRBV7-2	CASSQGVGEKLFF	TGTGCCAGCAGTCAGGGGGTAGGGGAAAAACTGTTTTTT
NA	TRBJ2-1	TRBD1	TRBV12-3/TRBV12-4	CASNRQGAMSNEQFF	TGTGCCAGCAACCGACAGGGGGCCATGTCCAATGAGCAGTTCTTC
once	TRBJ2-2	NA	TRBV20-1	CSAPDRLNTGELFF	TGCAGTGCTCCGGACAGATTAAACACCGGGGAGCTGTTTTTT
NA	TRBJ2-7	NA	TRBV15	CATSAYNEQYF	TGTGCCACCAGCGCTTATAACGAGCAGTACTTC
NA	TRBJ2-7	TRBD2	TRBV20-1	CSASGRAYEQYF	TGCAGTGCTAGCGGGAGGGCCTACGAGCAGTACTTC
NA	TRBJ1-5	NA	TRBV12-3/TRBV12-4	CASSDKGGSNQPQHF	TGTGCCAGCAGTGACAAGGGAGGTAGCAATCAGCCCCAGCATTTT
NA	TRBJ2-2	NA	TRBV27	CASSSHGSGELFF	TGTGCCAGCAGTAGCCATGGGAGTGGTGAGCTGTTTTTT
NA	TRBJ1-1	NA	TRBV6-6	CASSSVPSDFGTEAFF	TGTGCCAGCAGTTCCGTACCTTCGGACTTTGGTACTGAAGCTTTCTTT
NA	TRBJ2-7	TRBD1	TRBV5-1	CASNPGQGDEQYF	TGCGCCAGCAACCCGGGACAGGGTGACGAGCAGTACTTC
NA	TRBJ1-1	NA	TRBV20-1	CSGGANEAFF	TGCAGTGGGGGGGCTAATGAAGCTTTCTTT
NA	TRBJ1-3	NA	TRBV30	CAWSNLGLNSGNTIYF	TGTGCCTGGAGTAACTTGGGACTGAACTCTGGAAACACCATATATTTT
NA	TRBJ2-3	NA	TRBV9	CASSVPGGRVPDTQYF	TGTGCCAGCAGCGTCCCAGGGGGGAGGGTCCCAGATACGCAGTATTTT
NA	TRBJ1-1	NA	TRBV12-5	CASGSVSSMLF	TGTGCTAGTGGTTCGGTCAGTTCGATGTTATTT
NA	TRBJ2-5	NA	TRBV14	CASSPQPAKYQETQYF	TGTGCCAGCAGCCCCCAACCTGCAAAGTACCAAGAGACCCAGTACTTC
NA	TRBJ2-4	NA	TRBV20-1	CSAVGSGAKNIQYF	TGCAGTGCGGTCGGGAGTGGGGCCAAAAACATTCAGTACTTC
NA	TRBJ2-3	TRBD2	TRBV2	CASNREVASGFTDTQYF	TGTGCCAGCAATCGGGAAGTGGCTAGCGGTTTCACAGATACGCAGTATTTT
NA	TRBJ1-2	NA	TRBV2	CASMNQGYGYTF	TGTGCCAGCATGAACCAGGGTTATGGCTACACCTTC
NA	TRBJ2-3	NA	TRBV6-5	CASSYFRGITDTQYF	TGTGCCAGCAGTTACTTCCGGGGGATCACAGATACGCAGTATTTT
NA	TRBJ2-5	NA	TRBV7-8	CASSSLLTQYF	TGTGCCAGCAGCTCCCTATTGACCCAGTACTTC
NA	TRBJ2-5	TRBD2	TRBV5-4	CASSERLAGQETQYF	TGTGCCAGCAGCGAGAGACTAGCGGGGCAAGAGACCCAGTACTTC
NA	TRBJ2-3	TRBD2	TRBV30	CAWSMGLATDTQYF	TGTGCCTGGAGTATGGGACTAGCAACAGATACGCAGTATTTT
NA	TRBJ2-2	NA	TRBV18	CASSPLGMNTGELFF	TGTGCCAGCTCACCACTAGGGATGAACACCGGGGAGCTGTTTTTT
NA	TRBJ1-1	TRBD1	TRBV30	CAWSVLGGAVAFF	TGTGCCTGGAGTGTCTTAGGGGGCGCAGTGGCTTTCTTT
NA	TRBJ2-5	NA	TRBV20-1	CSALRESQETQYF	TGCAGTGCCCTCAGGGAATCCCAAGAGACCCAGTACTTC